This T cell receptor beta chain was retrieved from a study of beta chain features in type 1 diabetes. Whole-study context: Over all samples combined, 107,917,701 sorted cells were examined. Study outcomes and limitations: Significant though moderate, a shortening of TCRB CDR3s appeared in all four CD4+ subsets of Type 1 diabetes patients.

CDR1 is SGHTA, CDR2 FQGNSA, per germline. Losses at the gene ends were 6 bases for V and 4 bases for J; bases not matched to a gene: 5. This CDR3 is built from 14 residues. Reverse transcribing all isolated RNA meant expressed TCRB transcripts were sequenced. Generated by immunoSEQ multiplex PCR, the TCRdb table keeps only in-frame clones and is missing some. The sample records about 130,000 clones, approximately 10% being singletons. This clone was detected a few times. As yet, its antigen is unknown. The sequenced sample consisted of central memory CD4+ T cells from blood. V gene TRBV7-2 combines with J gene TRBJ1-2; 10 bases match TRBD1. The clonotype originates from a man aged 25 to 45 with type 1 diabetes. The CDR3 spells CASSWDRGGYGYTF. The CDR3 DNA is TGTGCCAGCAGTTGGGACAGGGGCGGCTATGGCTACACCTTC.